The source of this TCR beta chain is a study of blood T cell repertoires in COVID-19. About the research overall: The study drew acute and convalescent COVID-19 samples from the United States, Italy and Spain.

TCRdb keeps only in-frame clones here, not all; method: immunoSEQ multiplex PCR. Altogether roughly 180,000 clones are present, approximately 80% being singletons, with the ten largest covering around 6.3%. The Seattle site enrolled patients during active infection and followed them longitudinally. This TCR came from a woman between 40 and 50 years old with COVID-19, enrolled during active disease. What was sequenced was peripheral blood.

CDR3 sequence reads: CASSANRVNNEKLFF. In DNA, the CDR3 is TGTGCCAGCAGCGCGAACAGGGTTAATAATGAAAAACTGTTTTTT. This chain links TRBV7-9 with TRBJ1-4; possible D gene TRBD1, 6 bases. The CDR3 is 15 amino acids. Germline values: CDR1 SEHNR, CDR2 FQNEAQ (reference sequence). Trimming removed 5 bases at V and 4 bases at J, with 14 bases between.